Below are 12 T cell receptor beta chains sequenced from a single sample in a study of regulatory T cells in long-lasting Graves disease. TCR beta libraries were built with iRepertoire HTBI primers and Arm-PCR of CDR3 regions. TCRdb redid the calling of the multiplex PCR reads with MiXCR, one entry per CDR3 protein. The data contain hundreds of thousands of distinct CDR3 sequences, roughly 13% of them singletons. The time point: newly diagnosed GD, antithyroid drugs for less than 3 months. The authors made the TCR library using RNA they extracted from PBMCs. The data were also submitted as part of a second study, on T cells in Graves' hyperthyroidism and ophthalmopathy.

The sample was peripheral blood mononuclear cells (PBMCs), taken at new diagnosis, from a patient treated with antithyroid drugs. The source is a man aged 25 to 45 with Graves disease.

The table lists this clonotype with many counts. The chain joins TRBV2 to TRBJ2-1; 9 bases are shared with TRBD1. Germline V gene lookup returns CDR1 SNHLY and CDR2 FYNNEI. The CDR3 sequence is 15 residues long. Trimming cost V 5 bases and J 2 bases; bases outside gene matches: 4. The CDR3 region has the DNA TGTGCCAGCAGTTCCGGGACAGGGCCCTACAATGAGCAGTTCTTC. Protein product: CASSSGTGPYNEQFF. The variable domain in full, completed from reference TRBV2 and TRBJ2-1, reads EPEVTQTPSHQVTQMGQEVILRCVPISNHLYFYWYRQILGQKVEFLVSFYNNEISEKSEIFDDQFSVERPDGSNFTLKIRSTKLEDSAMYFCASSSGTGPYNEQFFGPGTRLTVL.

This clonotype was seen at least ten times. The rearrangement uses TRBV27 and TRBJ1-4, with 8 bases aligning to TRBD1. This CDR3 is built from 15 residues. Germline V CDR1 and CDR2: MNHEY, SMNVEV (reference sequence). V was clipped by 0 bases and J by 7 bases; unmatched bases: 4. The CDR3 loop reads CASSLSQGAGEKLFF. The CDR3 DNA is TGTGCCAGCAGTTTATCCCAGGGGGCGGGTGAAAAACTGTTTTTT.

The chain is built from TRBV4-1 and TRBJ1-2, with 8 bases that match TRBD1. The J segment lost 5 bases and the V segment lost 3 bases, leaving 8 bases of the junction unmatched. The V gene's germline CDR1 is MGHRA and CDR2 YSYEKL. The CDR3 sequence is 15 residues long. In DNA form, the CDR3 reads TGCGCCAGCAGCCACCCTAAGGACAGGGAATATGGCTACACCTTC. Translating gives CASSHPKDREYGYTF.

In its sample, this clonotype was seen a few times. The rearrangement joins TRBV19 to TRBJ1-5; D ambiguous. Germline-derived CDR1 and CDR2 are LNHDA and SQIVND (reference sequence). V was shortened by 7 bases and J by 0 bases, with 16 bases between the two germline ends. The CDR3 length is 16 residues. In nucleotides, the CDR3 is TGTGCCAGTATAAGGCGCGGAGGAAATAGCAATCAGCCCCAGCATTTT. As protein: CASIRRGGNSNQPQHF.

This clonotype has a handful of counts. V and J are TRBV25-1 and TRBJ2-2; no firm D call. Between the trimmed V and J ends, which lost 9 bases and 6 bases, there was a span of 8 bases. This CDR3 spans 11 amino acids. CDR1 and CDR2 (germline): MGHDK, SYGVNS. The CDR3 is CASLSSGELFF. DNA for the CDR3: TGTGCCAGTCTCAGCTCCGGGGAGCTGTTTTTT.

In this sample, this clonotype turned up many times. The chain recombines TRBV24-1 with TRBJ2-5, with 7 bases aligning to TRBD2. The germline V gene encodes CDR1 KGHDR and CDR2 SFDVKD. The CDR3 covers 16 residues. V was clipped by 1 base and J by 0 bases; unmatched bases: 4. The DNA of the CDR3 is TGTGCCACCAGTGATTTTTCTAGCGGTTACCAAGAGACCCAGTACTTC. As protein: CATSDFSSGYQETQYF.

This clonotype was seen many times. J is TRBJ2-2 and V is TRBV11-2, with a weak D call TRBD2 (6 bases). V lost 10 bases, J lost 6 bases, and 21 bases lay in between. The CDR3 is 15 amino acids. Per germline, CDR1 SGHAT and CDR2 FQNNGV. DNA for the CDR3: TGTGCCATCCAGAGGCCACTAGCTCATGCCGGGGAGCTGTTTTTT. It yields the protein CAIQRPLAHAGELFF.

Many counts were recorded for this clonotype. The chain joins TRBV11-2 to TRBJ2-1; D might be TRBD1 (5 bases). CDR1 is SGHAT, CDR2 FQNNGV, per germline. This CDR3 region has 12 residues. V was trimmed by 3 bases and J by 7 bases, leaving 7 bases between them. CDR3 DNA sequence: TGTGCCAGCAGCTTTTCAGGGAATGAGCAGTTCTTC. Residues: CASSFSGNEQFF.

The chain recombines TRBV28 with TRBJ2-7; TRBD1 aligns across 7 bases. The CDR3 is made up of 17 amino acids. Germline V gives CDR1 MDHEN, CDR2 SYDVKM. V was clipped by 2 bases and J by 2 bases; unmatched bases: 12. The CDR3 DNA is TGTGCCAGCAGTTTAACATATACGACAGGGTCTCCCTACGAGCAGTACTTC. Its translation is CASSLTYTTGSPYEQYF.

This clonotype was recorded at least ten times. The chain links TRBV30 to TRBJ2-7; D is unresolved. Per germline, CDR1 GTSNPN and CDR2 SVGIG (reference sequence). The germline V and J ends were trimmed by 4 bases and 3 bases, with 16 bases remaining between them. The CDR3 covers 14 residues. CDR3 sequence: CAWTIGPRDYEQYF. The CDR3 DNA follows: TGTGCCTGGACCATAGGGCCCCGCGACTACGAGCAGTACTTC.

This clonotype was found a few times. One end of the junction does not line up with germline, which may come from a read error. The chain joins TRBV10-3 to TRBJ1-2; 7 nucleotides match TRBD1. This CDR3 has 13 residues. Germline lookup yields CDR1 ENHRY and CDR2 SYGVKD. CDR3 DNA sequence: TGTGCCATCAACACAGGGGAGAACTATGGCCACACCTTC. This sequence encodes CAINTGENYGHTF.

This clonotype was found many times. The chain recombines TRBV6-1 with TRBJ2-7; 14 nucleotides align to TRBD2. The ends lost 8 bases at V and 9 bases at J; junction bases unmatched: 12. This CDR3 contains 15 residues. The germline CDR1 and CDR2 sequences are MNHNS and SASEGT. The CDR3 is CASGPSGLAGEGQYF. The CDR3 DNA follows: TGTGCCAGCGGCCCTTCGGGACTAGCGGGAGAAGGGCAGTACTTC.